The sequence of this T cell receptor beta chain was determined in a study of blood T cells in healthy people across ages. Findings of the study overall: Age showed a roughly linear inverse relationship with TCR beta diversity per million T cells. Strong correlation was found linking TCR beta diversity to naive T cell percentage.

Remarks on this clonotype: Its antigen is unidentified.

A sample-barcoded 5' primer and a J-beta primer mix were used in a second PCR of roughly 7 to 12 cycles. A single record per CDR3 protein comes from TCRdb applying MiXCR to the 5' RACE reads. There are 850,000 to 1,300,000 distinct CDR3 sequences in the sample; more than 40% occur only once, and under 20% lies in the top ten. CDR1 and CDR2 from the germline V gene are SGHAT and FQDESV (reference sequence). CDR3 length: 14 amino acids. V lost 5 bases and J lost 2, with 10 bases in between. The sample consisted of blood. The rearrangement joins TRBV11-1 to TRBJ2-4, with D perhaps TRBD1 (6 bases). The sequence was obtained from a woman aged 55-70 years in good health. CDR3 coding DNA: TGTGCCAGCAGCGCGGACAGATCCAAAAACATTCAGTACTTC. Protein: CASSADRSKNIQYF.